Following are 11 T cell receptor beta chains from one sample sequenced in a study of blood T cell repertoires in COVID-19. Sequencing was performed with immunoSEQ multiplex PCR; in TCRdb, only in-frame clones are kept and a portion is missing. This sample has approximately 240,000 clones, with 70% to 90% found just once. Sequencing input: peripheral blood. All receptors derive from a woman aged 40 to 50 who had recovered from COVID-19.

The chain joins TRBV15 to TRBJ1-2; 11 bases fit TRBD1. The V segment lost 5 bases and the J segment 3 bases; nucleotides outside the gene matches: 5. The CDR3 spans 15 residues. Germline V lookup: CDR1 LNHNV, CDR2 YYDKDF (reference sequence). The CDR3: CATSPWTGGHYGYTF. Here the CDR3 DNA reads TGTGCCACCAGCCCGTGGACAGGGGGCCACTATGGCTACACCTTC.

This chain joins TRBV19 and TRBJ2-1, with 9 bases that match TRBD1. This CDR3 comprises 16 residues. V trimming: 6 bases; J trimming: 7 bases; junction bases outside the gene matches: 13. Germline lookup yields CDR1 LNHDA and CDR2 SQIVND (reference sequence). For the CDR3, the DNA is TGTGCCAGTAGGATTACAGGGGGCATATCGTGGAATGAGCAGTTCTTC. It codes for CASRITGGISWNEQFF.

The chain uses TRBV27 and TRBJ2-1, with unresolved D. V was cut by 4 bases and J by 0 bases, with 22 bases left in between. CDR1 is MNHEY, CDR2 SMNVEV, per germline (reference sequence). The CDR3 has 19 residues. The CDR3 coding sequence is TGTGCCAGCAGTTCCCAGTTTGGCCCTAGAAGGAGCTCCTACAATGAGCAGTTCTTC. Amino acid sequence: CASSSQFGPRRSSYNEQFF.

CDR3 sequence reads: CASGRTGNSPLHF. The CDR3 coding sequence is TGTGCCAGCGGACGGACGGGGAATTCACCCCTCCACTTT. This chain uses TRBV12-3 or TRBV12-4 with TRBJ1-6; no reliable D call. The V end was cut by 8 bases, the J end by 7 bases, with 12 bases between. This CDR3 is 13 amino acids long.

The V gene is TRBV15, the J gene TRBJ2-2; 11 bases fit TRBD2. This CDR3 contains 17 residues. Germline lookup yields CDR1 LNHNV and CDR2 YYDKDF (reference sequence). With V trimmed by 1 base and J by 7 bases, 8 bases remained unmatched. The CDR3 DNA sequence: TGTGCCACCAGCAGAGGGGGACTAGCGGTTGCCGGCGGGGAGCTGTTTTTT. It yields the protein CATSRGGLAVAGGELFF.

The V call is TRBV5-1, the J call TRBJ2-1; TRBD2 might be the D (5 bases). Trimming took off 2 bases at V and 5 bases at J, with 8 bases between the two ends. This CDR3 is 13 amino acids long. CDR1 and CDR2 (germline): SGHRS, YFSETQ. CDR3 residues: CASSLALDNEQFF. The CDR3 DNA reads as TGCGCCAGCAGCTTAGCACTAGACAATGAGCAGTTCTTC.

The genes are TRBV7-8 and TRBJ2-7; D may be TRBD2 (6 bases). Germline-derived CDR1 and CDR2 are SGHVS and FQNEAQ. The V and J ends lost 0 bases and 4 bases respectively, with 22 bases between them. CDR3 length equals 18 residues. CDR3: CASSLAPGLGRSLYEQYF. The CDR3, as DNA: TGTGCCAGCAGCTTAGCCCCCGGACTCGGGAGAAGCCTTTACGAGCAGTACTTC.

The J gene is TRBJ2-7, the V gene TRBV4-1; 7 nucleotides match TRBD2. Germline CDR1 MGHRA, CDR2 YSYEKL. J was trimmed by 2 bases and V by 4 bases; bases with no gene match: 8. CDR3 length equals 15 residues. In nucleotides, the CDR3 is TGCGCCAGCAGCCCACGCCTCGGGGGGACCTACGAGCAGTACTTC. Translating it yields CASSPRLGGTYEQYF.

This chain uses TRBV2 with TRBJ2-4; 7 bases fit TRBD2. Germline assignment: CDR1 SNHLY and CDR2 FYNNEI. V shed 6 bases and J 5 bases; nucleotides not matched to a gene: 7. The CDR3 has 14 residues. The CDR3 DNA sequence: TGTGCCAGCAGCCGGACTAGGCCAGAAAACATTCAGTACTTC. Translating it yields CASSRTRPENIQYF.

This chain uses TRBV5-4 with TRBJ2-3; no reliable D call. In germline, CDR1 is SGHNT, CDR2 YYREEE (reference sequence). The CDR3 runs 15 residues. V lost 0 bases, J lost 2 bases, and 10 bases lay in between. CDR3 nucleotide sequence: TGTGCCAGCAGCTTGGGGCCAGATTACACAGATACGCAGTATTTT. Protein: CASSLGPDYTDTQYF.

The chain links TRBV6-4 to TRBJ1-1; unclear D gene. CDR3 size: 17 residues. Germline values: CDR1 MRHNA, CDR2 SNTAGT. Trimming took 5 bases from V and 4 from J, leaving 23 bases between them. The chain's CDR3 is CASSLRANRPVSTEAFF. As DNA, the CDR3 is TGTGCCAGCAGTCTGCGGGCGAACCGCCCGGTCAGCACTGAAGCTTTCTTT.